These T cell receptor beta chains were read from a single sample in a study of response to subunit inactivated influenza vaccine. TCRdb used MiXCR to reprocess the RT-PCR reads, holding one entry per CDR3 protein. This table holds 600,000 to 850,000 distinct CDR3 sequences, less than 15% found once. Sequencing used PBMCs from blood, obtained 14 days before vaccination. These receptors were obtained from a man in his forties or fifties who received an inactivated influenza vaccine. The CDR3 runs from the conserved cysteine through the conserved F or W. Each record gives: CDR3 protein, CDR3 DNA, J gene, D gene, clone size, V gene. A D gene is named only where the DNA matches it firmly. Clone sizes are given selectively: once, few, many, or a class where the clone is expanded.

CASGGSLQYF	TGTGCCAGCGGCGGCAGCCTACAGTACTTC	TRBJ2-5	.	many	TRBV12-3/TRBV12-4
CASSPGLAKITDTQYF	TGTGCCAGCAGCCCGGGACTAGCGAAGATCACAGATACGCAGTATTTT	TRBJ2-3	TRBD2	few	TRBV9
CASSLALGPPGEQFF	TGTGCCAGCAGTTTAGCGTTGGGCCCCCCGGGGGAGCAGTTCTTC	TRBJ2-1	.	few	TRBV12-3/TRBV12-4
CASSHRTSGGTRGTGELFF	TGTGCCAGCAGCCATCGGACTAGCGGGGGGACCCGAGGTACCGGGGAGCTGTTTTTT	TRBJ2-2	TRBD2	many	TRBV4-2
CSVEYANGKNIQYF	TGCAGCGTTGAGTATGCTAATGGCAAAAACATTCAGTACTTC	TRBJ2-4	.	.	TRBV29-1
CSALRTRSTEEQFF	TGCAGTGCTTTGAGGACTCGGAGTACAGAGGAGCAGTTCTTC	TRBJ2-1	.	.	TRBV20-1
CASSYRTLYGYTF	TGTGCCAGCAGTTATAGGACGCTCTATGGCTACACCTTC	TRBJ1-2	.	.	TRBV6-2/TRBV6-3
CASSFPIRGALSYEQYF	TGTGCCAGCAGCTTCCCCATCCGGGGGGCGCTAAGCTACGAGCAGTACTTC	TRBJ2-7	.	few	TRBV7-2
CASSSRGLGETQYF	TGTGCCAGCAGCTCCAGGGGTTTGGGGGAGACCCAGTACTTC	TRBJ2-5	.	.	TRBV7-2
CASSLEYFTDTQYF	TGTGCCAGCAGCTTAGAATACTTCACAGATACGCAGTATTTT	TRBJ2-3	.	.	TRBV7-2
CASRSPVAVNEQFF	TGTGCCAGCAGGAGCCCGGTGGCGGTAAATGAGCAGTTCTTC	TRBJ2-1	.	.	TRBV25-1
CASTGTSESYEQYF	TGTGCCAGCACCGGGACTAGCGAATCCTACGAGCAGTACTTC	TRBJ2-7	TRBD2	few	TRBV2
CASSLQGGLNYEQYF	TGTGCCAGCAGCTTACAGGGGGGTCTGAACTACGAGCAGTACTTC	TRBJ2-7	.	.	TRBV11-2
CASSEGGSLSEQYF	TGTGCCAGCAGTGAAGGCGGGAGCCTGAGCGAGCAGTACTTC	TRBJ2-7	TRBD2	.	TRBV2
CASSVYGGNTGELFF	TGTGCCAGCAGCGTTTACGGGGGGAACACCGGGGAGCTGTTTTTT	TRBJ2-2	.	.	TRBV9
CASSPKGRYGYTF	TGTGCCAGCAGCCCCAAGGGTCGGTATGGCTACACCTTC	TRBJ1-2	.	few	TRBV3-1
CASSRSGANTGELFF	TGCGCCAGCAGCCGGAGCGGCGCGAACACCGGGGAGCTGTTTTTT	TRBJ2-2	.	many	TRBV5-1
CASSSGRVQETQYF	TGCGCCAGCAGCTCGGGGAGGGTGCAAGAGACCCAGTACTTC	TRBJ2-5	TRBD2	many	TRBV5-1
CATSRGQGAYEQYF	TGTGCCACCAGCAGAGGACAGGGGGCCTACGAGCAGTACTTC	TRBJ2-7	TRBD1	.	TRBV15
CASLVQGTIKNIQYF	TGTGCCAGCCTCGTCCAGGGGACAATCAAAAACATTCAGTACTTC	TRBJ2-4	.	few	TRBV5-5
CASSLATSYNEQFF	TGTGCCAGCAGTTTGGCGACCTCCTACAATGAGCAGTTCTTC	TRBJ2-1	.	.	TRBV28
CASSQGARAKETQYF	TGCGCCAGCAGCCAAGGAGCCCGGGCAAAAGAGACCCAGTACTTC	TRBJ2-5	.	.	TRBV4-3
CASSQDRSSSYEQYF	TGCGCCAGCAGCCAAGATCGCTCTAGCAGCTACGAGCAGTACTTC	TRBJ2-7	.	few	TRBV4-3
CSARDVGDLAKNIQYF	TGCAGTGCTAGGGACGTCGGGGACCTAGCCAAAAACATTCAGTACTTC	TRBJ2-4	.	few	TRBV20-1
CASSPQGPGYNSPLHF	TGTGCCAGCAGCCCCCAGGGACCGGGGTATAATTCACCCCTCCACTTT	TRBJ1-6	.	few	TRBV7-2
CASSLKGCSF	TGTGCCAGCAGTCTCAAAGGCTGCTCCTTC	TRBJ1-2	.	.	TRBV6-6
CASLGGSTDTQYF	TGTGCCAGCCTAGGAGGGAGCACAGATACGCAGTATTTT	TRBJ2-3	.	few	TRBV27
CASSWSTGELFF	TGTGCCAGCAGCTGGAGCACCGGGGAGCTGTTTTTT	TRBJ2-2	.	many	TRBV4-2
CASSTSGGAADTQYF	TGTGCCAGCAGCACTAGCGGGGGGGCCGCCGATACGCAGTATTTT	TRBJ2-3	TRBD2	.	TRBV28
CATRDRADTEAFF	TGTGCCACCCGGGACAGGGCGGACACTGAAGCTTTCTTT	TRBJ1-1	TRBD1	few	TRBV24-1
CSVEVGQGVPYEQYF	TGCAGCGTTGAAGTTGGGCAGGGGGTCCCCTACGAGCAGTACTTC	TRBJ2-7	TRBD1	many	TRBV29-1
CASSLVPNSNQPQHF	TGTGCCAGCAGTTTGGTCCCCAATAGCAATCAGCCCCAGCATTTT	TRBJ1-5	.	many	TRBV28
CASSLDFRTGAYEQYF	TGTGCCAGCAGTTTAGACTTCCGGACAGGGGCCTACGAGCAGTACTTC	TRBJ2-7	TRBD1	few	TRBV27
CASSYSTGLAAILSETQYF	TGTGCCAGCAGTTACTCGACCGGACTAGCGGCCATCCTGAGCGAGACCCAGTACTTC	TRBJ2-5	TRBD2	many	TRBV6-2/TRBV6-3
CASSPGTGGGFEQFF	TGTGCCAGCTCACCGGGGACAGGGGGAGGATTTGAGCAGTTCTTC	TRBJ2-1	TRBD1	.	TRBV18
CASSDVTGSNYGYTF	TGTGCCAGCAGCGATGTGACAGGGTCCAACTATGGCTACACCTTC	TRBJ1-2	TRBD1	.	TRBV2
CASSPSPGAPSGRESYEQYF	TGTGCCAGCTCACCATCCCCGGGGGCGCCTAGCGGGAGGGAATCCTACGAGCAGTACTTC	TRBJ2-7	TRBD2	.	TRBV18
CASSSSGGSYYNEQFF	TGTGCCAGCAGCTCCAGCGGGGGTTCATACTACAATGAGCAGTTCTTC	TRBJ2-1	TRBD2	many	TRBV7-9
CSASTYRNLRDEAFF	TGCAGTGCTAGTACCTACCGAAATTTAAGGGATGAAGCTTTCTTT	TRBJ1-1	.	few	TRBV20-1
CASSDGTGAEQYF	TGTGCCAGTAGCGATGGGACAGGGGCCGAGCAGTACTTC	TRBJ2-7	TRBD1	.	TRBV19
CSARSQGILYEQYF	TGCAGTGCTAGATCACAGGGGATCCTGTACGAGCAGTACTTC	TRBJ2-7	TRBD1	.	TRBV20-1
CASSPDRLQQETQYF	TGTGCCAGCAGCCCGGACCGACTCCAACAAGAGACCCAGTACTTC	TRBJ2-5	.	.	TRBV7-2
CASSPWTATYEQYF	TGTGCCAGCAGCCCTTGGACAGCAACCTACGAGCAGTACTTC	TRBJ2-7	.	.	TRBV7-2
CASSFMDRGTDTQYF	TGTGCCAGCAGTTTCATGGACAGGGGCACAGATACGCAGTATTTT	TRBJ2-3	TRBD1	.	TRBV12-3/TRBV12-4
CASSIRTSEIGEQYF	TGCGCCAGCAGCATCCGGACTAGCGAGATCGGCGAGCAGTACTTC	TRBJ2-7	TRBD2	.	TRBV5-1
CSVSVGGVDYTF	TGCAGCGTTTCCGTTGGGGGAGTCGACTACACCTTC	TRBJ1-2	.	.	TRBV20-1
CASSSNPRGAGTDTQYF	TGCGCCAGCAGCTCAAACCCCAGGGGGGCCGGCACAGATACGCAGTATTTT	TRBJ2-3	.	few	TRBV5-1
CASSGGVPEAFF	TGTGCCAGCAGCGGGGGGGTACCTGAAGCTTTCTTT	TRBJ1-1	.	few	TRBV28
CASSLWESYNEQFF	TGTGCCAGCAGTTTGTGGGAGTCCTACAATGAGCAGTTCTTC	TRBJ2-1	.	.	TRBV12-3/TRBV12-4
CASSKGQQEENTEAFF	TGTGCCAGCAGCAAAGGGCAACAGGAGGAGAACACTGAAGCTTTCTTT	TRBJ1-1	.	.	TRBV21-1
CASSFGRSSIHEKLFF	TGCGCCAGCAGCTTCGGACGGTCCTCCATCCATGAAAAACTGTTTTTT	TRBJ1-4	.	few	TRBV5-1